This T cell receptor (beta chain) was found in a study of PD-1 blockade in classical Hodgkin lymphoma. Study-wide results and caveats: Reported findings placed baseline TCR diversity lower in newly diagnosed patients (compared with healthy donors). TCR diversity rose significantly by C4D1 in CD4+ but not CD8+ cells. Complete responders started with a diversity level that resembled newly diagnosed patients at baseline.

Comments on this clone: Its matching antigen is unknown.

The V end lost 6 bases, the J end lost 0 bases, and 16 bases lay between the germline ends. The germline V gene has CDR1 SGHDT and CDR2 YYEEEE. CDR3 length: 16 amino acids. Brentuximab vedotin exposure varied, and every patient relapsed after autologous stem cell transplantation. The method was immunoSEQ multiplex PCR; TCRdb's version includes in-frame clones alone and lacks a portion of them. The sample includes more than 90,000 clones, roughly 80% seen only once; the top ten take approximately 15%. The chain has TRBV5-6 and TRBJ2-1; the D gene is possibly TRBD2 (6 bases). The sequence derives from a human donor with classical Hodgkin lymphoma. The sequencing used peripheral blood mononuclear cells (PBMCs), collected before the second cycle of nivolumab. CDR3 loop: CASIRLGGGSYNEQFF. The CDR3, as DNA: TGTGCCAGCATCCGGCTGGGGGGAGGCTCCTACAATGAGCAGTTCTTC.